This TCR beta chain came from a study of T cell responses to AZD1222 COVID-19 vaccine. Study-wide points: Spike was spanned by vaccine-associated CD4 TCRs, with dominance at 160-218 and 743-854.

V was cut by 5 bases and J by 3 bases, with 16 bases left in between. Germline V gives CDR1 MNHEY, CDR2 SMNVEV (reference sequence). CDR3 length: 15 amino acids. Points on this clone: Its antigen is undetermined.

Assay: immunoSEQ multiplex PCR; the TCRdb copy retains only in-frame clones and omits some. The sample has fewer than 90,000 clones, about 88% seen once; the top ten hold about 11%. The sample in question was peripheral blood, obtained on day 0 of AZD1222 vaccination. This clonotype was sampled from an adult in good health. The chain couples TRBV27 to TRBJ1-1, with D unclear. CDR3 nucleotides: TGTGCCAGCAGTACGGCGGGAGGTGGGGACACTGAAGCTTTCTTT. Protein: CASSTAGGGDTEAFF.